The next 20 T cell receptor beta chains were all read from a single sample in a study of beta chain features in type 1 diabetes. Expressed TCRB transcripts were sequenced because the entire RNA isolate underwent reverse transcription. Generated by immunoSEQ multiplex PCR, the TCRdb table keeps only in-frame clones and is missing some. The data show around 500,000 clones, about an eighth seen once. Source material: naive CD4+ T cells from blood. Receptors were obtained from a woman aged 18-35 years in good health.

A few counts support this clone. The genes are TRBV7-2 and TRBJ2-6; D is unresolved. Per the germline V gene, CDR1 is SGHTA and CDR2 is FQGNSA. Between the trimmed V and J ends, which lost 4 bases and 2 bases, there was a span of 9 bases. This CDR3 has 15 amino acids. The CDR3 DNA follows: TGTGCCAGCAGCTCCCGATACCCTGGGGCCAACGTCCTGACTTTC. This sequence encodes CASSSRYPGANVLTF.

The chain joins TRBV30 to TRBJ2-7; 8 bases are shared with TRBD2. This CDR3 comprises 13 residues. V dropped 3 bases and J dropped 9; count of bases not matched to a gene: 10. The V gene's germline CDR1 is GTSNPN and CDR2 SVGIG (reference sequence). CDR3 nucleotides: TGTGCCTGGAGAGTAGCGGGGACGACTGGGCAGTACTTC. Amino acids: CAWRVAGTTGQYF.

This clone has a handful of counts. The chain joins TRBV9 to TRBJ2-3, with 9 nucleotides matching TRBD2. J was trimmed by 6 bases and V by 0 bases; bases with no gene match: 2. Germline V CDR1 and CDR2: SGDLS, YYNGEE. The CDR3 totals 14 residues. CDR3 bases: TGTGCCAGCAGCGTAGTTAGCGGGAGTGATACGCAGTATTTT. Translation: CASSVVSGSDTQYF.

This clone was counted only a few times. The chain employs TRBV29-1 and TRBJ1-1, with D possibly matching TRBD1 (5 bases). The CDR3 runs to 12 residues. V was cut by 7 bases and J by 0 bases, with 9 bases left in between. Per the germline V gene, CDR1 is SQVTM and CDR2 is ANQGSEA. DNA for the CDR3: TGCAGCGGTGACAGAATGAACACTGAAGCTTTCTTT. Translation: CSGDRMNTEAFF.

The rearrangement uses TRBV25-1 and TRBJ2-5, with D tentatively TRBD1 (5 bases). The V gene lost 3 bases and the J gene lost 5 bases, with 16 bases spanning the gap. Per the germline V gene, CDR1 is MGHDK and CDR2 is SYGVNS. The CDR3 has 15 amino acids. The DNA for the CDR3 is TGTGCCAGCAGTGAGGACACAGTGAGAAGGGAGACCCAGTACTTC. Translating gives CASSEDTVRRETQYF. The full variable domain, with the rest looked up from reference TRBV25-1 and TRBJ2-5, is EADIYQTPRYLVIGTGKKITLECSQTMGHDKMYWYQQDPGMELHLIHYSYGVNSTEKGDLSSESTVSRIRTEHFPLTLESARPSHTSQYLCASSEDTVRRETQYFGPGTRLLVL.

This clone was counted a few times. V usage is TRBV9 and J usage is TRBJ2-1; 9 bases agree with TRBD1. The length of the CDR3 is 15 residues. V lost 4 bases, J lost 5 bases, and 7 bases stayed unmatched. Germline-derived CDR1 and CDR2 are SGDLS and YYNGEE. CDR3 protein: CASSLNRGLDNEQFF. DNA of the CDR3: TGTGCCAGCAGCCTTAACAGGGGGCTCGACAATGAGCAGTTCTTC.

The table lists this clone with a few counts. The chain has TRBV7-9 and TRBJ2-1; tentatively, D is TRBD1 (5 bases). Trimming took off 5 bases at V and 8 bases at J, with 19 bases between the two ends. Per germline, CDR1 SEHNR and CDR2 FQNEAQ (reference sequence). The CDR3 totals 15 residues. CDR3 amino acids: CASSPELRVIHEQFF. CDR3 nucleotides: TGTGCCAGCAGCCCTGAACTCAGGGTAATCCATGAGCAGTTCTTC.

The chain carries TRBV21-1 and TRBJ2-7; no check of the table's D call, TRBD1, against the DNA was made. TRBV21-1 is assigned pseudogene status. The CDR3 spans 13 residues. This CDR3 is CASSLLGSDEQYF. Here the CDR3 DNA reads TGTGCCAGCAGTCTACTGGGCTCCGACGAGCAGTACTTC.

CDR3 amino acids: CSANLNTQYF. The DNA of the CDR3 is TGCAGTGCAAATTTAAATACGCAGTATTTT. The V call is TRBV20-1, the J call TRBJ2-3; no firm D call. This CDR3 region has 10 residues. Looked up from germline, CDR1 is DFQATT and CDR2 is SNEGSKA (reference sequence). Trimming took off 6 bases at V and 7 bases at J, with 8 bases between the two ends.

This clone was picked up a small number of times. V and J are TRBV7-3 and TRBJ2-3; 8 positions agree with TRBD2. Germline V gene lookup returns CDR1 SGHTA and CDR2 FQGTGA. The CDR3 runs to 15 residues. The ends lost 3 bases at V and 0 bases at J; junction bases unmatched: 2. The CDR3: CASSLASGSTDTQYF. The CDR3 DNA is TGTGCCAGCAGCTTGGCTAGCGGGAGCACAGATACGCAGTATTTT.

The chain joins TRBV5-1 to TRBJ2-1; unclear D gene. The V and J ends lost 0 bases and 7 bases respectively, with 11 bases between them. The CDR3 sequence is 14 residues long. The germline gives CDR1 SGHRS, CDR2 YFSETQ. CDR3 in DNA: TGCGCCAGCAGCTTGGTTCCGGCTTTTAATGAGCAGTTCTTC. This sequence encodes CASSLVPAFNEQFF.

Only a few counts were recorded for this clone. The chain couples TRBV13 to TRBJ1-5; D unresolved. CDR3 length equals 11 residues. Trimming pared 6 bases from V and 6 bases from J, leaving 6 bases between. Looked up from germline, CDR1 is PRHDT and CDR2 is FYEKMQ (reference sequence). CDR3 in DNA: TGTGCCAGCAGGGGTGGTCAGCCCCAGCATTTT. Its translation: CASRGGQPQHF.

The chain employs TRBV7-2 and TRBJ2-1; 13 bases are shared with TRBD2. V shed 4 bases, J shed 8 bases, and the junction held 8 bases outside the gene matches. CDR1 is SGHTA and CDR2 is FQGNSA in the germline V gene. This CDR3 is 16 amino acids long. The CDR3 region has the DNA TGTGCCAGCAGCTCCCGGACTAGCGGGAGTACGCATGAGCAGTTCTTC. Residues: CASSSRTSGSTHEQFF.

This clone has more than one count but fewer than ten. The chain is built from TRBV9 and TRBJ1-1; D ambiguous. The CDR3 has 13 residues. Per the germline V gene, CDR1 is SGDLS and CDR2 is YYNGEE. V was trimmed by 3 bases and J by 3 bases, leaving 9 bases between them. The CDR3 is CASSASPDTEAFF. The CDR3 region has the DNA TGTGCCAGCAGCGCAAGTCCAGACACTGAAGCTTTCTTT.

The chain joins TRBV30 to TRBJ2-4, with TRBD2 matching 8 bases. Germline values: CDR1 GTSNPN, CDR2 SVGIG (reference sequence). The trim removed 4 bases at V and 6 bases at J, leaving 5 bases unmatched. This CDR3 spans 13 amino acids. The CDR3 bases are TGTGCCTGGACGGCGGGAGGATCAAACATTCAGTACTTC. Translation: CAWTAGGSNIQYF. The full variable domain, completed using reference TRBV30 and TRBJ2-4, is SQTIHQWPATLVQPVGSPLSLECTVEGTSNPNLYWYRQAAGRGLQLLFYSVGIGQISSEVPQNLSASRPQDRQFILSSKKLLLSDSGFYLCAWTAGGSNIQYFGAGTRLSVL.

The genes are TRBV9 and TRBJ2-3; TRBD2 matches 11 bases. Germline-derived CDR1 and CDR2 are SGDLS and YYNGEE. Trimming took 2 bases from V and 4 from J; bases not matched to a gene: 3. This CDR3 contains 15 residues. The CDR3 bases are TGTGCCAGCAGCGTTACTAGCGGGGGACCAGATACGCAGTATTTT. This translates into CASSVTSGGPDTQYF.

About this clone itself: A read error may be the cause here, since a much bigger clone is one base away. Other DNA sequences in this sample translate to the same CDR3. The chain employs TRBV7-2 and TRBJ2-3, with D perhaps given as TRBD1 or TRBD2 (5 bases each). Trimming removed 3 bases from V and 1 base from J, with 5 bases in between. This CDR3 region has 13 residues. Germline lookup yields CDR1 SGHTA and CDR2 FQGNSA. The CDR3 loop reads CASSLGGTDTQYF. CDR3 DNA sequence: TGTGCCAGCAGCTTGGGGGGCACAGATACGCAGTATTTT.

This chain connects TRBV9 to TRBJ2-2; D may be TRBD2 (5 bases). The V and J ends lost 4 bases and 4 bases respectively, with 8 bases between them. The CDR3 spans 13 residues. Germline loops: CDR1 SGDLS, CDR2 YYNGEE. CDR3 bases: TGTGCCAGCAGCAGAGCGGTCACCGGGGAGCTGTTTTTT. Translation: CASSRAVTGELFF.

This clone was counted between two and nine times. The chain has TRBV30 and TRBJ2-7; 8 bases line up with TRBD1. CDR3 length equals 13 residues. From germline, CDR1 is GTSNPN and CDR2 SVGIG (reference sequence). Trimming at V came to 3 bases and at J to 6 bases, leaving 7 bases not matched to a gene. The chain's CDR3 is CAWSPDRGSEQYF. The DNA of the CDR3 is TGTGCCTGGAGCCCAGACAGGGGATCCGAGCAGTACTTC.

This clone was observed a handful of times. The chain recombines TRBV11-3 with TRBJ2-1, with 10 bases lining up with TRBD2. V lost 2 bases to trimming and J lost 5 bases; unmatched junction nucleotides: 3. Germline values: CDR1 SGHNT, CDR2 YENEEA. There are 15 residues in the CDR3. CDR3 sequence (DNA): TGTGCCAGCAGCTTAAGGCTAGCGGGGGACAATGAGCAGTTCTTC. It yields the protein CASSLRLAGDNEQFF.